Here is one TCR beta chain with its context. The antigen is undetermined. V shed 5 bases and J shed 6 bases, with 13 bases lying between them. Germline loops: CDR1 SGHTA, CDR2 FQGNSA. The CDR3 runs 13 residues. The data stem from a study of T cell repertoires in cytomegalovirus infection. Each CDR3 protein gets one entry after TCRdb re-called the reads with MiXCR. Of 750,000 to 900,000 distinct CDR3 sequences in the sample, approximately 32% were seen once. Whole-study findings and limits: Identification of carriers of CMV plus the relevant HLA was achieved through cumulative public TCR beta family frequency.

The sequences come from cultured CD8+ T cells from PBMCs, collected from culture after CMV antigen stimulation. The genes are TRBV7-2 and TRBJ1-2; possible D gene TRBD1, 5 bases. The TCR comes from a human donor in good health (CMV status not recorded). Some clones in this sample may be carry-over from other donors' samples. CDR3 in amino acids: CASSHLWDHGYTF. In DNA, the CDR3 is TGTGCCAGCAGCCACCTTTGGGACCATGGCTACACCTTC.